This T cell receptor beta chain emerged from a study of T cells in narcolepsy. Germline V gene lookup returns CDR1 LNHDA and CDR2 SQIVND (reference sequence). V was cut by 10 bases and J by 4 bases, with 17 bases left in between. This CDR3 is 14 amino acids long. Profiling relied on immunoSEQ multiplex PCR, and the TCRdb table lists in-frame clones only, not all of them. Among some 16,000 clones listed, about two thirds were seen once. This clone has more than one count but fewer than ten. This chain uses TRBV19 with TRBJ2-1, with D unclear. The sequenced sample was CD45RA- memory CD8+ T cells from PBMCs. The source of this sequence is a human donor with narcolepsy. The CDR3: CATSPSRSYNEQFF. CDR3 sequence (DNA): TGTGCCACCTCCCCGAGTCGATCGTACAATGAGCAGTTCTTC.